These 13 T cell receptor beta chains originate from one sample sequenced in a study of blood T cell repertoires in COVID-19. Profiled with immunoSEQ multiplex PCR; TCRdb holds only in-frame clones, not every one. This sample yields 250,000 to 300,000 clones, of which around 86% are seen a single time; 3.6% belongs to the top ten. Sequenced: peripheral blood. All receptors derive from a man between 18 and 35 years old with active or convalescent COVID-19.

The chain has TRBV11-2 and TRBJ1-2; TRBD1 matches at 9 bases. Per germline, CDR1 SGHAT and CDR2 FQNNGV. The trim removed 5 bases at V and 3 bases at J, leaving 10 bases unmatched. The CDR3 spans 16 residues. CDR3 sequence reads: CASSPGGQGRDYGYTF. CDR3 nucleotide sequence: TGTGCCAGCAGCCCTGGGGGACAGGGTCGGGACTATGGCTACACCTTC. Supplemented by reference TRBV11-2 and TRBJ1-2, the full variable domain reads EAGVAQSPRYKIIEKRQSVAFWCNPISGHATLYWYQQILGQGPKLLIQFQNNGVVDDSQLPKDRFSAERLKGVDSTLKIQPAKLEDSAVYLCASSPGGQGRDYGYTFGSGTRLTVV.

The rearrangement uses TRBV27 and TRBJ2-7, with 7 nucleotides matching TRBD2. The V segment lost 7 bases and the J segment 0 bases; nucleotides outside the gene matches: 12. The germline CDR1 and CDR2 sequences are MNHEY and SMNVEV (reference sequence). The CDR3 is 16 amino acids. CDR3 residues: CASKPVSGPSSYEQYF. The CDR3 DNA reads as TGTGCCAGCAAACCCGTTAGCGGGCCAAGCTCCTACGAGCAGTACTTC.

The rearrangement uses TRBV7-6 and TRBJ1-3; tentatively, D is TRBD1 (5 bases). This CDR3 region has 16 residues. Germline V gene sequence: CDR1 SGHVS, CDR2 FNYEAQ. The V and J ends lost 2 bases and 0 bases respectively, with 11 bases between them. DNA of the CDR3: TGTGCCAGCAGCTTAAATGGGGCCCTCTCTGGAAACACCATATATTTT. This gives the protein CASSLNGALSGNTIYF.

This clone was observed a handful of times. This chain connects TRBV11-3 to TRBJ2-7; TRBD1 might be the D (6 bases). Germline V gene lookup returns CDR1 SGHNT and CDR2 YENEEA. V was trimmed by 5 bases and J by 3 bases, leaving 17 bases between them. The CDR3 is 15 residues long. CDR3 amino acids: CASSLTGFKYYEQYF. The CDR3 nucleotides are TGTGCCAGCAGCCTAACAGGGTTCAAGTACTACGAGCAGTACTTC.

The chain uses TRBV5-6 and TRBJ2-1; TRBD2 aligns across 8 bases. With V trimmed by 5 bases and J by 0 bases, 7 bases remained unmatched. The germline V gene has CDR1 SGHDT and CDR2 YYEEEE. This CDR3 contains 16 residues. The CDR3 region is CASRKRGLSSYNEQFF. The CDR3 region has the DNA TGTGCCAGCAGAAAGCGGGGGCTAAGCTCCTACAATGAGCAGTTCTTC.

This chain's CDR3 is CASSLSPPGKLFF. Here the CDR3 DNA reads TGTGCCAGCAGTTTATCCCCCCCCGGAAAACTGTTTTTT. The V call is TRBV28, the J call TRBJ1-4, with no clear D. The V end was cut by 1 base, the J end by 10 bases, with 10 bases between. The CDR3 is 13 residues long. Germline CDR1 reads MDHEN; CDR2 reads SYDVKM.

The genes are TRBV24-1 and TRBJ2-5; 11 nucleotides agree with TRBD1. V was clipped by 7 bases and J by 3 bases; unmatched bases: 6. Germline-derived CDR1 and CDR2 are KGHDR and SFDVKD. This CDR3 is built from 15 residues. The CDR3 sequence is CATSTGTGGKETQYF. The CDR3 nucleotides read TGTGCCACCAGCACCGGGACAGGGGGGAAAGAGACCCAGTACTTC.

This chain connects TRBV7-9 to TRBJ1-5; D possibly corresponds to TRBD1 (6 bases). CDR1 is SEHNR, CDR2 FQNEAQ, per germline (reference sequence). V was pared by 1 base and J by 7 bases, with 8 bases between. CDR3 length: 13 amino acids. In DNA form, the CDR3 reads TGTGCCAGCAGCTTAGAACAGGGCCAGCCCCAGCATTTT. Translated, it gives CASSLEQGQPQHF. The entire variable domain, with the rest obtained from reference TRBV7-9 and TRBJ1-5, is as follows: DTGVSQNPRHKITKRGQNVTFRCDPISEHNRLYWYRQTLGQGPEFLTYFQNEAQLEKSRLLSDRFSAERPKGSFSTLEIQRTEQGDSAMYLCASSLEQGQPQHFGDGTRLSIL.

This clone has only one observation. This chain connects TRBV29-1 to TRBJ1-1; D is ambiguous. Deletions cut 5 bases from V and 4 bases from J, with 8 bases between. Looked up from germline, CDR1 is SQVTM and CDR2 is ANQGSEA. The CDR3 length is 11 residues. The CDR3 loop is CSVLGSTEAFF. The CDR3, as DNA: TGCAGCGTTCTAGGGAGCACTGAAGCTTTCTTT.

The rearrangement joins TRBV10-1 to TRBJ1-3; maybe TRBD1 (5 bases). Germline lookup yields CDR1 WNHNN and CDR2 SYGVQD (reference sequence). V dropped 2 bases and J dropped 0 bases, with 11 bases sitting between them. The CDR3 is 16 residues long. The DNA of the CDR3 is TGCGCCAGCAGTGAGGGGGGGTTCCACTCTGGAAACACCATATATTTT. It encodes CASSEGGFHSGNTIYF.

V is TRBV5-1 and J is TRBJ2-7, with 8 positions matching TRBD2. This CDR3 is 17 amino acids long. Germline values: CDR1 SGHRS, CDR2 YFSETQ. The trim removed 4 bases at V and 2 bases at J, leaving 14 bases unmatched. The CDR3 sequence is CASSTELSREATYEQYF. Written as DNA, the CDR3 is TGCGCCAGCAGCACCGAACTTTCGCGGGAGGCCACCTACGAGCAGTACTTC.

The genes are TRBV6-4 and TRBJ2-2; D perhaps matches TRBD1 (6 bases). The germline V and J ends were trimmed by 5 bases and 4 bases, with 14 bases remaining between them. This CDR3 comprises 15 residues. Germline V gives CDR1 MRHNA, CDR2 SNTAGT. Here the CDR3 reads CASSRQSGVTGELFF. CDR3 in DNA: TGTGCCAGCAGTCGGCAATCAGGGGTCACCGGGGAGCTGTTTTTT.

Turning to this clone: This CDR3 is also generated by other DNA sequences in the sample. The chain joins TRBV9 to TRBJ2-7, with 9 positions matching TRBD1. Germline V gene sequence: CDR1 SGDLS, CDR2 YYNGEE. The CDR3 spans 15 residues. V was pared by 0 bases and J by 3 bases, with 4 bases of the junction left unmatched. DNA of the CDR3: TGTGCCAGCAGCGTAGATGGGACAGGGTACTACGAGCAGTACTTC. This translates into CASSVDGTGYYEQYF.